The 19 T cell receptor beta chains given below trace back to one sample, sequenced in a study of Tregs in tolerant kidney transplant recipients. Sequencing used immunoSEQ multiplex PCR; TCRdb keeps in-frame clones, though not all of them. The table has 80,000 to 90,000 clones, over 85% seen once. The sample taken for sequencing was CD8+ T cells from blood. The receptors were sampled from a human donor in good health.

This rearrangement joins TRBV13 to TRBJ1-6; a weak D match, TRBD1 (5 bases). Trimming stripped 5 bases from V and 0 bases from J, with 8 bases between. The CDR3 contains 15 residues. In germline, CDR1 is PRHDT, CDR2 FYEKMQ (reference sequence). The CDR3 loop reads CASSTQGSYNSPLHF. The CDR3 DNA sequence: TGTGCCAGCAGCACCCAGGGCTCCTATAATTCACCCCTCCACTTT.

This clone was seen just once. This chain connects TRBV10-2 to TRBJ1-2; the D gene is possibly TRBD1 (6 bases). Germline V CDR1 and CDR2: WSHSY, SAAADI. CDR3 length: 14 residues. The germline V and J ends were trimmed by 6 bases and 2 bases, with 13 bases remaining between them. The CDR3 nucleotides are TGCGCCAGCAGCGCCGGGACACTAAACTATGGCTACACCTTC. It is translated as CASSAGTLNYGYTF.

This chain connects TRBV30 to TRBJ2-7; 7 nucleotides align to TRBD2. The CDR3 spans 12 residues. With 4 bases clipped from V and 6 bases from J, the junction kept 6 bases outside the gene matches. CDR1 GTSNPN and CDR2 SVGIG come from the germline V gene (reference sequence). The CDR3: CAWTEGGSEQYF. For the CDR3, the DNA is TGTGCCTGGACCGAAGGCGGGAGCGAGCAGTACTTC.

V and J are TRBV5-1 and TRBJ2-6; a possible D gene is TRBD2 (5 bases). Germline-derived CDR1 and CDR2 are SGHRS and YFSETQ. V lost 4 bases to trimming and J lost 0 bases, with 14 bases between them. The CDR3 runs 17 residues. CDR3 residues: CASSPLRGSSGANVLTF. The CDR3 DNA reads as TGCGCCAGCAGCCCCCTTCGAGGGAGCTCTGGGGCCAACGTCCTGACTTTC.

The sample holds one count of this clone. V is TRBV12-1 and J is TRBJ1-2; no check of the table's D call, TRBD1, against the DNA was made. TRBV12-1 is shown as a pseudogene. This CDR3 region has 15 residues. In nucleotides, the CDR3 is TGTGCCAGCAGCCTTGGGACACCCACTAACTATGGCTACACCTTC. This gives the protein CASSLGTPTNYGYTF.

The J gene is TRBJ2-2, the V gene TRBV6-4; D ambiguous. The CDR3 contains 13 residues. The germline CDR1 and CDR2 sequences are MRHNA and SNTAGT. Between the trimmed V and J ends, which lost 5 bases and 3 bases, there was a span of 7 bases. CDR3 residues: CASSSGDTGELFF. The CDR3, as DNA: TGTGCCAGCAGTTCTGGAGACACCGGGGAGCTGTTTTTT.

The chain links TRBV15 to TRBJ2-2, with D possibly TRBD1 on 5 matching bases. V lost 4 bases and J lost 0, with 12 bases in between. The CDR3 is 16 residues long. Germline lookup yields CDR1 LNHNV and CDR2 YYDKDF (reference sequence). CDR3 DNA: TGTGCCACCAGCAAAGGGTCAGGGACGAACACCGGGGAGCTGTTTTTT. Encoded protein: CATSKGSGTNTGELFF.

The rearrangement joins TRBV2 to TRBJ2-1, with D uncertain. CDR1 and CDR2 from the germline V gene are SNHLY and FYNNEI. This CDR3 has 13 residues. Trimming took off 7 bases at V and 5 bases at J, with 12 bases between the two ends. CDR3 sequence reads: CASTRKGNNEQFF. CDR3 sequence (DNA): TGTGCCAGCACCCGAAAGGGAAACAATGAGCAGTTCTTC.

This chain joins TRBV4-1 and TRBJ1-1; no definite D call. This CDR3 has 14 amino acids. With 1 base removed from V and 4 bases from J, the gap between germline ends came to 10 bases. Germline V gives CDR1 MGHRA, CDR2 YSYEKL. The CDR3 DNA follows: TGCGCCAGCAGCCAAGGACCTCGGGGCACTGAAGCTTTCTTT. Translating gives CASSQGPRGTEAFF.

V usage is TRBV4-1 and J usage is TRBJ1-5; D is unresolved. Trimming left V 1 base short and J 0 bases short, with 7 bases between. Germline V gene data show CDR1 as MGHRA and CDR2 as YSYEKL. CDR3 length: 15 residues. The CDR3: CASSQGLFSNQPQHF. CDR3 bases: TGCGCCAGCAGCCAAGGGCTCTTTAGCAATCAGCCCCAGCATTTT.

The rearrangement links TRBV7-9 to TRBJ1-4, with unresolved D. CDR3 size: 18 residues. Germline V gives CDR1 SEHNR, CDR2 FQNEAQ (reference sequence). V was trimmed by 2 bases and J by 4 bases, leaving 20 bases between them. The CDR3 region has the DNA TGTGCCAGCAGCTTATTGGTGGGGTATCGGACCCTTAATGAAAAACTGTTTTTT. It specifies CASSLLVGYRTLNEKLFF.

The chain employs TRBV2 and TRBJ1-2; no reliable D call. Germline V gene lookup returns CDR1 SNHLY and CDR2 FYNNEI. The CDR3 totals 12 residues. Deletions cut 7 bases from V and 0 bases from J, with 6 bases between. The CDR3 coding sequence is TGTGCCAGCATAGGTACTAACTATGGCTACACCTTC. It codes for CASIGTNYGYTF. Together with reference TRBV2 and TRBJ1-2, the CDR3 gives the full variable domain: EPEVTQTPSHQVTQMGQEVILRCVPISNHLYFYWYRQILGQKVEFLVSFYNNEISEKSEIFDDQFSVERPDGSNFTLKIRSTKLEDSAMYFCASIGTNYGYTFGSGTRLTVV.

The rearrangement uses TRBV13 and TRBJ1-1; no clear D gene. Trimming took 5 bases from V and 3 from J, leaving 13 bases between them. CDR3 length equals 14 residues. CDR1 is PRHDT and CDR2 is FYEKMQ in the germline V gene (reference sequence). CDR3 in DNA: TGTGCCAGCAGCCCCCCGGACGGAGACACTGAAGCTTTCTTT. Translating gives CASSPPDGDTEAFF.

The gene calls are TRBV15 and TRBJ2-1; D is possibly TRBD1 or TRBD2 (5 bases each). CDR3 length: 14 residues. Germline V gene lookup returns CDR1 LNHNV and CDR2 YYDKDF (reference sequence). Between the trimmed V and J ends, which lost 6 bases and 7 bases, there was a span of 16 bases. For the CDR3, the DNA is TGTGCCACCAGTCCATGGGGGAATAATAATGAGCAGTTCTTC. It translates to CATSPWGNNNEQFF.

This sequence joins TRBV6-4 and TRBJ2-2, with D perhaps being TRBD1 or TRBD2 (6 bases each). V lost 3 bases and J 6 bases, leaving 20 bases between the germline ends. This CDR3 contains 17 residues. Germline V gives CDR1 MRHNA, CDR2 SNTAGT. The CDR3 coding sequence is TGTGCCAGCAGTGAGGAGACTCGAACGGGGGCCCCCGGGGAGCTGTTTTTT. Its translation is CASSEETRTGAPGELFF.

The CDR3: CASSPGTEAFF. The CDR3 nucleotides read TGTGCCAGCAGTCCCGGCACTGAAGCTTTCTTT. This rearrangement joins TRBV6-5 to TRBJ1-1, with D unclear. This CDR3 region has 11 residues. Trimming left V 5 bases short and J 4 bases short, with 5 bases between. Germline CDR1 and CDR2: MNHEY and SVGAGI.

This sequence joins TRBV29-1 and TRBJ2-6; D tentatively fits TRBD1 or TRBD2 (5 bases each). V was clipped by 7 bases and J by 0 bases, with 16 bases between them. The CDR3 has 16 amino acids. The germline gives CDR1 SQVTM, CDR2 ANQGSEA. In DNA form, the CDR3 reads TGCAGCGCTTGGGACGGGGCCCCCTCTGGGGCCAACGTCCTGACTTTC. Its protein product is CSAWDGAPSGANVLTF. Based on the CDR3 plus reference TRBV29-1 and TRBJ2-6, the full variable domain is SAVISQKPSRDICQRGTSLTIQCQVDSQVTMMFWYRQQPGQSLTLIATANQGSEATYESGFVIDKFPISRPNLTFSTLTVSNMSPEDSSIYLCSAWDGAPSGANVLTFGAGSRLTVL.

V gene TRBV29-1 combines with J gene TRBJ2-5; tentative D call: TRBD2 (6 bases). This CDR3 contains 12 residues. Germline CDR1 and CDR2: SQVTM and ANQGSEA. V lost 7 bases and J 3 bases, leaving 12 bases between the germline ends. The CDR3 protein is CSGTGVKETQYF. The CDR3 nucleotides are TGCAGCGGAACGGGAGTTAAAGAGACCCAGTACTTC.

This clone was counted a single time. The chain combines TRBV13 with TRBJ1-2; D gene uncertain. The V end lost 5 bases, the J end lost 4 bases, and 14 bases lay between the germline ends. CDR1 is PRHDT, CDR2 FYEKMQ, per germline (reference sequence). The length of the CDR3 is 14 residues. The CDR3, as DNA: TGTGCCAGCAGCCCCCCGGTCAGTGGCTATGGCTACACCTTC. It encodes CASSPPVSGYGYTF.